Sequencing of this T cell receptor (beta chain) was carried out in a study of T cells in localized non-small cell lung cancer. Study observations and caveats: In adjacent lung, a median roughly 60 of the top 100 tumor clones were found. Longer overall survival associated with higher blood T cell density; shorter survival with higher adjacent-lung clonality.

Clones were sequenced by immunoSEQ multiplex PCR, and TCRdb holds only the in-frame ones, with some missing. The profile shows about 53,000 clones, over 80% of them singletons. With regard to this clone: Its antigen is not known.

CDR3 length: 15 residues. Germline CDR1 reads KGHSH; CDR2 reads LQKENI. Trimming left V 6 bases short and J 7 bases short, with 20 bases between. The clonotype was recovered from a man aged 40 to 75 with stage III lung adenocarcinoma. The chain employs TRBV18 and TRBJ2-3; TRBD2 might be the D (5 bases). The material was peripheral blood mononuclear cells, obtained before any cancer treatment. The CDR3 DNA sequence: TGTGCCAGCTCCTATTCGGACTCCTTGCGGAATACGCAGTATTTT. It yields the protein CASSYSDSLRNTQYF.